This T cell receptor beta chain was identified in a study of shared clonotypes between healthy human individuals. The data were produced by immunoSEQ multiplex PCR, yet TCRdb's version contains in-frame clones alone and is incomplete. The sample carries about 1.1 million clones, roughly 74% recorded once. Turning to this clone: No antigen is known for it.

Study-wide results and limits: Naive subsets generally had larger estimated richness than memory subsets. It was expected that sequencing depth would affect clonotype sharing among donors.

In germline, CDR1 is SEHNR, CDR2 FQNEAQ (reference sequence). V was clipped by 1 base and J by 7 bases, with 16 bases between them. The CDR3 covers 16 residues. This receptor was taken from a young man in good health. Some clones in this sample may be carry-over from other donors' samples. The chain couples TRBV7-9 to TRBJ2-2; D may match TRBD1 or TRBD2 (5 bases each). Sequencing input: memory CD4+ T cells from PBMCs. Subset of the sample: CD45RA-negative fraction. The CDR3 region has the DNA TGTGCCAGCAGCTTAGTCGCCGGGACGCCCCTCGGGGAGCTGTTTTTT. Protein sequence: CASSLVAGTPLGELFF. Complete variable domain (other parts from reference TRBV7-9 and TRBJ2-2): DTGVSQNPRHKITKRGQNVTFRCDPISEHNRLYWYRQTLGQGPEFLTYFQNEAQLEKSRLLSDRFSAERPKGSFSTLEIQRTEQGDSAMYLCASSLVAGTPLGELFFGEGSRLTVL.